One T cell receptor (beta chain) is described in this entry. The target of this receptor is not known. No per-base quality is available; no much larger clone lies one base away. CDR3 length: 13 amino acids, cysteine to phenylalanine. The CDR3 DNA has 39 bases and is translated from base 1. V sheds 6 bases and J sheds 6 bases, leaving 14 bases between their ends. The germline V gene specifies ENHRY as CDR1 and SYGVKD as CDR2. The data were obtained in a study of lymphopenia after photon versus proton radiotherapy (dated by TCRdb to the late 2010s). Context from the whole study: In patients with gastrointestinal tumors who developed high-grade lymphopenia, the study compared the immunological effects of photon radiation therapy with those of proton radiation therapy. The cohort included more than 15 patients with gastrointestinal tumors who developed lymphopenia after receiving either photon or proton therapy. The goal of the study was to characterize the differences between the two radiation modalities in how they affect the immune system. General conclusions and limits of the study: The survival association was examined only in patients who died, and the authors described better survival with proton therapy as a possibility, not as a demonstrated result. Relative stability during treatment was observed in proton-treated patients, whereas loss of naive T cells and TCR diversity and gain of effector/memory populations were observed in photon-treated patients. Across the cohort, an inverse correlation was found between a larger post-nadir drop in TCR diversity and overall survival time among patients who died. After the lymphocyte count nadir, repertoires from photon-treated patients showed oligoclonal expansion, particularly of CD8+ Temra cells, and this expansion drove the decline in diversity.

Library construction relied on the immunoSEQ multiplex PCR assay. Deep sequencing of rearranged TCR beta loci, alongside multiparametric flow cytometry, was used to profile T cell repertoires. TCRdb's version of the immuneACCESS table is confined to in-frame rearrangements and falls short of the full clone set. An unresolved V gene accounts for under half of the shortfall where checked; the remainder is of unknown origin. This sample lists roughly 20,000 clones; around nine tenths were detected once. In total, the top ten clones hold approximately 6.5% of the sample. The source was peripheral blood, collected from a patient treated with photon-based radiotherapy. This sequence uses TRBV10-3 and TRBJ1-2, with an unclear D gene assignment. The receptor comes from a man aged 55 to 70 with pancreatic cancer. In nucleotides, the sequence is TGTGCCATCAGGGAACGACGGGCGGATGGCTACACCTTC. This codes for CAIRERRADGYTF.